One sample yielded the 21 T cell receptor beta chains listed below, sequenced in a study of T cell changes during pregnancy in multiple sclerosis. Measured with immunoSEQ multiplex PCR; TCRdb has only the in-frame clones, and not every one. The sample yields around 62,000 clones, 85% to 95% seen once. The sequences come from CD8+ T cells from peripheral blood mononuclear cells, collected in the second trimester of pregnancy. The receptors were gathered from a female donor with multiple sclerosis, enrolled in a pregnancy study.

This rearrangement joins TRBV15 to TRBJ1-1, with TRBD1 identical over 8 bases. The J segment lost 0 bases and the V segment lost 5 bases, leaving 5 bases of the junction unmatched. This CDR3 is 15 amino acids long. The germline CDR1 and CDR2 sequences are LNHNV and YYDKDF (reference sequence). CDR3 region: CATSPRTGMNTEAFF. CDR3 nucleotide sequence: TGTGCCACCAGCCCCCGGACAGGGATGAACACTGAAGCTTTCTTT. Based on the CDR3 plus reference TRBV15 and TRBJ1-1, the full variable domain is DAMVIQNPRYQVTQFGKPVTLSCSQTLNHNVMYWYQQKSSQAPKLLFHYYDKDFNNEADTPDNFQSRRPNTSFCFLDIRSPGLGDTAMYLCATSPRTGMNTEAFFGQGTRLTVV.

V is TRBV2 and J is TRBJ2-5; D is possibly TRBD2 (7 bases). This CDR3 is built from 14 residues. V shed 2 bases and J shed 5 bases, with 12 bases lying between them. The germline gives CDR1 SNHLY, CDR2 FYNNEI. CDR3 sequence: CASSESRGGETQYF. The CDR3 DNA reads as TGTGCCAGCAGTGAATCTAGGGGGGGCGAGACCCAGTACTTC.

Here the CDR3 reads CASSFPGQGARTEAFF. The CDR3 coding sequence is TGTGCCAGCAGCTTTCCGGGACAGGGGGCGCGAACTGAAGCTTTCTTT. V usage is TRBV7-9 and J usage is TRBJ1-1; 12 positions agree with TRBD1. The J segment lost 5 bases and the V segment lost 3 bases, leaving 7 bases of the junction unmatched. The CDR3 loop spans 16 amino acids. Germline V gene data show CDR1 as SEHNR and CDR2 as FQNEAQ (reference sequence).

The rearrangement uses TRBV13 and TRBJ2-1; 8 bases line up with TRBD1. V lost 2 bases, J lost 4 bases, and 4 bases stayed unmatched. CDR1 is PRHDT, CDR2 FYEKMQ, per germline (reference sequence). CDR3 length: 15 residues. CDR3 coding DNA: TGTGCCAGCAGCTTACCAGGGGGCGGGTACAATGAGCAGTTCTTC. It encodes CASSLPGGGYNEQFF. The whole variable domain, remainder taken from reference TRBV13 and TRBJ2-1, is AAGVIQSPRHLIKEKRETATLKCYPIPRHDTVYWYQQGPGQDPQFLISFYEKMQSDKGSIPDRFSAQQFSDYHSELNMSSLELGDSALYFCASSLPGGGYNEQFFGPGTRLTVL.

V gene TRBV19 combines with J gene TRBJ2-7; 7 nucleotides align to TRBD2. Per germline, CDR1 LNHDA and CDR2 SQIVND (reference sequence). Germline trimming cut 1 base from V and 2 bases from J; bases unmatched to any gene: 5. CDR3 length: 15 amino acids. CDR3 bases: TGTGCCAGTAGTATAGCAGGCGGGGGAACCTACGAGCAGTACTTC. It encodes CASSIAGGGTYEQYF.

The chain uses TRBV28 and TRBJ1-5; no firm D call. Germline assignment: CDR1 MDHEN and CDR2 SYDVKM. V was shortened by 8 bases and J by 2 bases, with 10 bases between the two germline ends. The CDR3 is made up of 13 amino acids. The CDR3 DNA follows: TGTGCCAGCGCGGAGATCGGCAATCAGCCCCAGCATTTT. Its translation is CASAEIGNQPQHF.

This chain links TRBV30 with TRBJ2-7; TRBD2 matches 12 bases. Germline V gene sequence: CDR1 GTSNPN, CDR2 SVGIG (reference sequence). Trimming at V came to 7 bases and at J to 4 bases, leaving 11 bases not matched to a gene. This CDR3 comprises 15 residues. CDR3 sequence (DNA): TGTGCCTTGAATAGACTAGCGGGAGAAATATACGAGCAGTACTTC. Its protein is CALNRLAGEIYEQYF.

The chain combines TRBV6-4 with TRBJ2-3; no clear D gene. This CDR3 spans 15 amino acids. Germline V CDR1 and CDR2: MRHNA, SNTAGT. V lost 8 bases, J lost 0 bases, and 15 bases lay in between. The CDR3 DNA follows: TGTGCCAGCGCCCAGCGTGACGGTAGCACAGATACGCAGTATTTT. Its protein product is CASAQRDGSTDTQYF.

This chain connects TRBV27 to TRBJ1-1, with unresolved D. Deletions cut 8 bases from V and 5 bases from J, with 9 bases between. From germline, CDR1 is MNHEY and CDR2 SMNVEV (reference sequence). The CDR3 spans 11 residues. The CDR3 protein is CASRSGTEAFF. As DNA, the CDR3 is TGTGCCAGCCGTTCGGGGACTGAAGCTTTCTTT.

This chain uses TRBV9 with TRBJ2-1; no reliable D call. With 0 bases removed from V and 7 bases from J, the gap between germline ends came to 2 bases. Germline CDR1 and CDR2: SGDLS and YYNGEE. The CDR3 totals 11 residues. The DNA for the CDR3 is TGTGCCAGCAGCGTAGCGAATGAGCAGTTCTTC. It yields the protein CASSVANEQFF.

The chain has TRBV6-1 and TRBJ1-2; 9 bases map to TRBD1. The CDR3 totals 13 residues. V gave up 8 bases and J gave up 8 bases; unmatched junction bases: 9. Germline V gene sequence: CDR1 MNHNS, CDR2 SASEGT. CDR3 DNA: TGTGCCAGCCCTGAGGGACAGGGTGCGGGCTACACCTTC. Protein sequence: CASPEGQGAGYTF.

V usage is TRBV18 and J usage is TRBJ1-5; D not certain. The length of the CDR3 is 17 residues. Trimming removed 2 bases at V and 2 bases at J, with 16 bases between. CDR1 is KGHSH and CDR2 is LQKENI in the germline V gene. The CDR3, as DNA: TGTGCCAGCTCACCATCGGAGGTCCCAAGGGGCAATCAGCCCCAGCATTTT. It encodes CASSPSEVPRGNQPQHF.

This chain links TRBV7-9 with TRBJ2-1; 10 nucleotides align to TRBD1. The CDR3 has 14 amino acids. Germline CDR1 and CDR2: SEHNR and FQNEAQ (reference sequence). V trimming: 5 bases; J trimming: 9 bases; junction bases outside the gene matches: 7. CDR3 protein: CASSPGTGVIEQFF. The DNA of the CDR3 is TGTGCCAGCAGCCCCGGGACAGGGGTAATTGAGCAGTTCTTC.

V gene TRBV7-6 combines with J gene TRBJ2-5, with a weak D call TRBD2 (6 bases). CDR3 size: 18 residues. Germline V gene data show CDR1 as SGHVS and CDR2 as FNYEAQ. The ends were cut back, 5 bases at V and 5 bases at J, with 27 bases in the middle. The DNA for the CDR3 is TGTGCCAGCAGCATAACCCTTACCCGGGACCGAGGGAGGGAGACCCAGTACTTC. Translated: CASSITLTRDRGRETQYF.

The chain has TRBV7-9 and TRBJ2-7; D gene uncertain. The CDR3 contains 13 residues. CDR1 SEHNR and CDR2 FQNEAQ come from the germline V gene (reference sequence). Trimming took off 2 bases at V and 2 bases at J, with 7 bases between the two ends. In nucleotides, the CDR3 is TGTGCCAGCAGCTTAAGCGAGGCCTACGAGCAGTACTTC. Amino acids: CASSLSEAYEQYF.

J is TRBJ1-2 and V is TRBV9, with TRBD1 as a possible D gene (6 bases). The V and J ends lost 4 bases and 0 bases respectively, with 13 bases between them. From germline, CDR1 is SGDLS and CDR2 YYNGEE. The CDR3 spans 15 residues. CDR3 bases: TGTGCCAGCAGCTCTCACAGGGATGCTAACTATGGCTACACCTTC. Translating it yields CASSSHRDANYGYTF.

This clone has just one count. The chain is built from TRBV29-1 and TRBJ2-2; a weak D match, TRBD2 (7 bases). The V end was cut by 6 bases, the J end by 2 bases, with 19 bases between. The CDR3 runs 16 residues. Germline V lookup: CDR1 SQVTM, CDR2 ANQGSEA. The CDR3 DNA sequence: TGCAGCGTCGGCGGGGGACGGGGGGCTAACACCGGGGAGCTGTTTTTT. It encodes CSVGGGRGANTGELFF.

V usage is TRBV27 and J usage is TRBJ1-2, with D possibly TRBD1 on 5 matching bases. Germline CDR1 MNHEY, CDR2 SMNVEV (reference sequence). This CDR3 has 15 amino acids. Trimming pared 3 bases from V and 4 bases from J, leaving 15 bases between. This chain's CDR3 is CASSLREGMPYGYTF. The CDR3 DNA reads as TGTGCCAGCAGTTTGAGGGAGGGGATGCCCTATGGCTACACCTTC.

The chain uses TRBV6-5 and TRBJ1-1, with a tentative D call TRBD1 (6 bases). Per germline, CDR1 MNHEY and CDR2 SVGAGI. V was pared by 11 bases and J by 5 bases, with 21 bases between. The CDR3 sequence is 14 residues long. CDR3 sequence: CAPKRVPGDTEAFF. CDR3 bases: TGTGCCCCCAAGAGGGTCCCAGGGGATACTGAAGCTTTCTTT.

The chain links TRBV28 to TRBJ2-1; no clear D gene. CDR3 length: 15 residues. Deletions cut 3 bases from V and 0 bases from J, with 9 bases between. Germline CDR1 MDHEN, CDR2 SYDVKM. This chain's CDR3 is CASSFRPSSYNEQFF. The CDR3 DNA sequence: TGTGCCAGCAGTTTTCGCCCTAGCTCCTACAATGAGCAGTTCTTC.

The chain employs TRBV12-5 and TRBJ2-1, with 14 bases lining up with TRBD2. V shed 5 bases and J 0 bases; nucleotides not matched to a gene: 3. Germline CDR1 and CDR2: LGHNT and FRNRAP. The CDR3 consists of 17 residues. The chain's CDR3 is CASGPGTSGSSYNEQFF. DNA of the CDR3: TGTGCTAGTGGTCCCGGGACTAGCGGGAGCTCCTACAATGAGCAGTTCTTC.